The 22 T cell receptor beta chains in this list originate from one sample, sequenced in a study of blood T cell repertoires in COVID-19. Profiling relied on immunoSEQ multiplex PCR, and the TCRdb table lists in-frame clones only, not all of them. The table lists roughly 330,000 clones, around 87% of them singletons. Source material: PBMCs or T cells enriched from blood (not recorded which). The origin of the receptors is a woman aged 30 to 39 who had recovered from COVID-19.

The V gene is TRBV6-5, the J gene TRBJ1-1; D call uncertain. Germline V gives CDR1 MNHEY, CDR2 SVGAGI. The CDR3 extends over 12 amino acids. The V end lost 3 bases, the J end lost 5 bases, and 7 bases lay between the germline ends. CDR3 in amino acids: CASSYGKTEAFF. The DNA for the CDR3 is TGTGCCAGCAGTTATGGCAAAACTGAAGCTTTCTTT.

The V gene is TRBV6-5, the J gene TRBJ1-5; D might be TRBD1 (5 bases). The length of the CDR3 is 13 residues. The germline gives CDR1 MNHEY, CDR2 SVGAGI. V lost 6 bases and J lost 4, with 10 bases in between. The CDR3 region is CASRDNRNQPQHF. The CDR3 DNA reads as TGTGCCAGCAGAGATAACAGGAATCAGCCCCAGCATTTT.

This clone came up a few times. V is TRBV28 and J is TRBJ2-1; 7 bases are a match to TRBD2. The germline CDR1 and CDR2 sequences are MDHEN and SYDVKM. After removal of 1 base from V and 3 bases from J, the junction contained 3 bases not matched to a gene. The CDR3 contains 15 residues. The CDR3 is CASSLLGGGYNEQFF. CDR3 DNA: TGTGCCAGCAGTTTATTGGGGGGGGGCTACAATGAGCAGTTCTTC.

This chain's CDR3 is CASSTPIRWNYGYTF. Here the CDR3 DNA reads TGTGCCAGCAGTACCCCCATCAGGTGGAACTATGGCTACACCTTC. This chain connects TRBV6-2 or TRBV6-3 to TRBJ1-2; no clear D gene. The CDR3 contains 15 residues. Trimming took off 5 bases at V and 2 bases at J, with 15 bases between the two ends. Per germline, CDR1 MNHEY and CDR2 SVGEGT.

The V call is TRBV28, the J call TRBJ1-1; D gene ambiguous. The CDR3 spans 13 residues. V lost 7 bases and J lost 9, with 18 bases in between. Germline V gene lookup returns CDR1 MDHEN and CDR2 SYDVKM. CDR3 protein: CASTPGGHYQAFF. In DNA form, the CDR3 reads TGTGCCAGCACCCCCGGAGGGCATTATCAAGCTTTCTTT. The full variable domain, its missing parts supplied by reference TRBV28 and TRBJ1-1, is DVKVTQSSRYLVKRTGEKVFLECVQDMDHENMFWYRQDPGLGLRLIYFSYDVKMKEKGDIPEGYSVSREKKERFSLILESASTNQTSMYLCASTPGGHYQAFFGQGTRLTVV.

The CDR3 protein is CASTNPIPWEQYF. The DNA of the CDR3 is TGTGCCAGCACTAATCCCATCCCGTGGGAGCAGTACTTC. The chain joins TRBV7-8 to TRBJ2-7; D is uncertain. Germline CDR1 reads SGHVS; CDR2 reads FQNEAQ. With 7 bases removed from V and 7 bases from J, the gap between germline ends came to 17 bases. This CDR3 spans 13 amino acids.

The rearrangement links TRBV5-8 to TRBJ1-1; D might be TRBD1 (5 bases). Germline CDR1 SGHTS, CDR2 YDEGEE. The CDR3 is 17 amino acids. Trimming pared 4 bases from V and 2 bases from J, leaving 21 bases between. The CDR3 region is CASSPAIDRDLNTEAFF. The CDR3 DNA is TGTGCCAGCAGCCCTGCGATCGACAGAGACCTTAACACTGAAGCTTTCTTT. Full variable domain (missing parts from reference TRBV5-8 and TRBJ1-1): EAGVTQSPTHLIKTRGQQATLRCSPISGHTSVYWYQQALGLGLQFLLWYDEGEERNRGNFPPRFSGRQFPNYSSELNVNALELEDSALYLCASSPAIDRDLNTEAFFGQGTRLTVV.

V and J are TRBV3-1 (or the pseudogene TRBV3-2) and TRBJ2-3; D is perhaps TRBD2 (7 bases). This CDR3 is built from 13 residues. Trimming removed 5 bases from V and 3 bases from J, with 9 bases in between. Germline V gene lookup returns CDR1 LGHDT and CDR2 YNNKEL (reference sequence). CDR3 region: CASSRGGTDTQYF. CDR3 nucleotide sequence: TGTGCCAGCAGCAGGGGGGGAACAGATACGCAGTATTTT.

The chain joins TRBV4-3 to TRBJ1-4; TRBD1 might be the D (6 bases). Germline lookup yields CDR1 LGHNA and CDR2 YSLEER. Trimming took off 1 base at V and 8 bases at J, with 14 bases between the two ends. The length of the CDR3 is 15 residues. The CDR3 spells CASSQVPTRGEKLFF. CDR3 bases: TGCGCCAGCAGCCAAGTCCCCACGAGGGGGGAAAAACTGTTTTTT.

This clone was counted once. This chain joins TRBV6-5 and TRBJ1-2; no clear D. The CDR3 is 12 residues long. With 6 bases removed from V and 4 bases from J, the gap between germline ends came to 9 bases. Germline CDR1 is MNHEY and CDR2 is SVGAGI. CDR3 nucleotide sequence: TGTGCCAGCAGCCGGGTCCTCTATGGCTACACCTTC. Translated, it gives CASSRVLYGYTF.

This clone was counted between two and nine times. The chain carries TRBV28 and TRBJ1-2, with D perhaps matching TRBD1 (5 bases). The CDR3 is 15 amino acids. The germline CDR1 and CDR2 sequences are MDHEN and SYDVKM. V lost 6 bases to trimming and J lost 8 bases, with 22 bases between them. The CDR3 is CASRQLAGFPKGYTF. The CDR3 DNA reads as TGTGCCAGCAGGCAGCTGGCAGGGTTCCCTAAGGGCTACACCTTC.

This clone occurred a few times. The chain has TRBV7-9 and TRBJ2-1; 7 nucleotides match TRBD1. Germline V gives CDR1 SEHNR, CDR2 FQNEAQ (reference sequence). The CDR3 is 16 amino acids. Trimming took 4 bases from V and 6 from J; bases not matched to a gene: 12. In DNA form, the CDR3 reads TGTGCCAGCAGCTCGAACCGGGACAGCGAGTTCAATGAGCAGTTCTTC. Its translation: CASSSNRDSEFNEQFF.

This chain connects TRBV3-1 (or the pseudogene TRBV3-2) to TRBJ2-1, with D possibly being TRBD2 (5 bases). Germline V gene lookup returns CDR1 LGHDT and CDR2 YNNKEL (reference sequence). V was trimmed by 5 bases and J by 9 bases, leaving 14 bases between them. The CDR3 is made up of 13 amino acids. CDR3 DNA: TGTGCCAGCAGCTGGCGGAGGTTAGGTGAGCAGTTCTTC. Protein product: CASSWRRLGEQFF.

The rearrangement joins TRBV5-3 to TRBJ1-2; no reliable D call. TRBV5-3 counts as an open reading frame of uncertain function. The CDR3 is 16 residues long. V shed 0 bases and J shed 1 base, with 13 bases lying between them. The CDR3 DNA reads as TGTGCCAGAAGCTTGGGGAGTATGGAGAATAACTATGGCTACACCTTC. This codes for CARSLGSMENNYGYTF.

V gene TRBV18 combines with J gene TRBJ2-3, with D unclear. Germline V gene lookup returns CDR1 KGHSH and CDR2 LQKENI. Trimming removed 3 bases from V and 2 bases from J, with 3 bases in between. The CDR3 has 12 residues. CDR3 sequence (DNA): TGTGCCAGCTCACCGGCCACAGATACGCAGTATTTT. As protein: CASSPATDTQYF.

This chain links TRBV9 with TRBJ1-4; D is perhaps TRBD1 (5 bases). Between the trimmed V and J ends, which lost 2 bases and 8 bases, there was a span of 16 bases. Germline values: CDR1 SGDLS, CDR2 YYNGEE. This CDR3 has 15 amino acids. CDR3 region: CASSVDPLGGEKLFF. CDR3 DNA sequence: TGTGCCAGCAGCGTTGACCCTTTGGGGGGAGAAAAACTGTTTTTT.

This chain connects TRBV27 to TRBJ2-1; TRBD2 agrees at 10 bases. The CDR3 loop spans 18 amino acids. Germline CDR1 reads MNHEY; CDR2 reads SMNVEV (reference sequence). Trimming took 3 bases from V and 9 from J; bases not matched to a gene: 17. The CDR3 region has the DNA TGTGCCAGCAGTTTCCTCCCATCAGCGGGGGGGCCGGGGCGTGAGCAGTTCTTC. Its translation: CASSFLPSAGGPGREQFF.

The rearrangement joins TRBV11-2 to TRBJ2-1; tentative D call: TRBD2 (7 bases). Germline lookup yields CDR1 SGHAT and CDR2 FQNNGV. There are 18 residues in the CDR3. V was shortened by 4 bases and J by 0 bases, with 19 bases between the two germline ends. The CDR3 here is CASSWAGAFTRSYNEQFF. The CDR3 DNA sequence: TGTGCCAGCAGCTGGGCGGGGGCCTTCACTCGCTCCTACAATGAGCAGTTCTTC. Filled out from reference TRBV11-2 and TRBJ2-1, the complete variable domain reads EAGVAQSPRYKIIEKRQSVAFWCNPISGHATLYWYQQILGQGPKLLIQFQNNGVVDDSQLPKDRFSAERLKGVDSTLKIQPAKLEDSAVYLCASSWAGAFTRSYNEQFFGPGTRLTVL.

This chain joins TRBV29-1 and TRBJ2-1; 10 nucleotides agree with TRBD1. The J segment lost 4 bases and the V segment lost 1 base, leaving 7 bases of the junction unmatched. CDR3 length: 16 amino acids. The germline V gene encodes CDR1 SQVTM and CDR2 ANQGSEA. CDR3 amino acids: CSVEVRGGQGYNEQFF. In nucleotides, the CDR3 is TGCAGCGTTGAAGTAAGGGGGGGACAGGGGTACAATGAGCAGTTCTTC.

In this sample, this clone turned up once. The chain has TRBV9 and TRBJ1-6; 10 positions match TRBD1. The trim removed 3 bases at V and 3 bases at J, leaving 6 bases unmatched. The CDR3 is 17 residues long. Looked up from germline, CDR1 is SGDLS and CDR2 is YYNGEE. The CDR3 reads CASSADRGPLYNSPLHF. CDR3 coding DNA: TGTGCCAGCAGCGCTGACAGGGGGCCTCTCTATAATTCACCCCTCCACTTT.

The chain links TRBV11-3 to TRBJ2-3; 12 bases line up with TRBD2. The junction had 15 bases not matched to a gene; V was cut back by 6 bases and J by 2 bases. Germline V gene data show CDR1 as SGHNT and CDR2 as YENEEA. There are 19 residues in the CDR3. The CDR3 sequence: CASSYSGTSGSAHTDTQYF. The CDR3 region has the DNA TGTGCCAGCAGTTACTCCGGGACTAGCGGGTCGGCTCACACAGATACGCAGTATTTT.

V and J are TRBV27 and TRBJ2-5; TRBD2 matches 13 bases. J gave up 0 bases and V 5 bases, and 6 bases lay outside the gene matches. This CDR3 spans 17 amino acids. In germline, CDR1 is MNHEY, CDR2 SMNVEV (reference sequence). In DNA form, the CDR3 reads TGTGCCAGCAGTCTCCAGACTAGCGGGGGGTACCAAGAGACCCAGTACTTC. It translates to CASSLQTSGGYQETQYF.